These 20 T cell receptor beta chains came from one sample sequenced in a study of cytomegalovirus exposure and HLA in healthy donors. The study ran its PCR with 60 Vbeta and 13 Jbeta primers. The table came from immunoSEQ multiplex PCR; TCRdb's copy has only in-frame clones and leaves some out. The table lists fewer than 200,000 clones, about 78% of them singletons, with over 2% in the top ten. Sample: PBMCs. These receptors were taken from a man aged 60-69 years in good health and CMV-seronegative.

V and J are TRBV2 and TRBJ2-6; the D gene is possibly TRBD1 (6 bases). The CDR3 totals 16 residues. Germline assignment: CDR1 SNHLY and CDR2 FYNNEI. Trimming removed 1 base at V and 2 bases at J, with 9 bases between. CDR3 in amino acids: CASSEVTGTGANVLTF. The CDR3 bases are TGTGCCAGCAGTGAAGTTACAGGGACTGGGGCCAACGTCCTGACTTTC.

CDR3 sequence reads: CASSRQGGYTF. The CDR3 DNA follows: TGTGCCAGCTCACGACAGGGCGGCTACACCTTC. V usage is TRBV18 and J usage is TRBJ1-2; 7 bases are shared with TRBD1. The CDR3 totals 11 residues. The V gene's germline CDR1 is KGHSH and CDR2 LQKENI. J gave up 8 bases and V 4 bases, and 1 base lay outside the gene matches.

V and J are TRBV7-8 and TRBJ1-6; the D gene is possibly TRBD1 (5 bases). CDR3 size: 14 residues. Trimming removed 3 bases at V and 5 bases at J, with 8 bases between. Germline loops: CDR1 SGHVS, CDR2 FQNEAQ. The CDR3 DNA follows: TGTGCCAGCAGCTTGGGAGGGGATAATTCACCCCTCCACTTT. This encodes CASSLGGDNSPLHF.

The CDR3 loop reads CASSLWGQTATNEKLFF. In nucleotides, the CDR3 is TGTGCCAGCAGTTTATGGGGACAGACAGCAACTAATGAAAAACTGTTTTTT. The rearrangement links TRBV27 to TRBJ1-4; 7 bases are a match to TRBD1. The CDR3 length is 17 residues. V lost 1 base, J lost 0 bases, and 5 bases stayed unmatched. Germline V gene sequence: CDR1 MNHEY, CDR2 SMNVEV (reference sequence).

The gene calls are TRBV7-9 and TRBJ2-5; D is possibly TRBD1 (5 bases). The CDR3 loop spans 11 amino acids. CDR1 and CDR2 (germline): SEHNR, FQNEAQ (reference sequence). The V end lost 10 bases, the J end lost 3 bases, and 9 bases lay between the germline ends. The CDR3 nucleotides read TGTGCCACCGGCAGGGAAGAGACCCAGTACTTC. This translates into CATGREETQYF.

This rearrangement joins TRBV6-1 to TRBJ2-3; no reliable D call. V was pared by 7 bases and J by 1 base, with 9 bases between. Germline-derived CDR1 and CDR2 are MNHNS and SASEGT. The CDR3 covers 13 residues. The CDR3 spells CASIPLGTDTQYF. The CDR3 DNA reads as TGTGCCAGCATTCCCCTCGGCACAGATACGCAGTATTTT.

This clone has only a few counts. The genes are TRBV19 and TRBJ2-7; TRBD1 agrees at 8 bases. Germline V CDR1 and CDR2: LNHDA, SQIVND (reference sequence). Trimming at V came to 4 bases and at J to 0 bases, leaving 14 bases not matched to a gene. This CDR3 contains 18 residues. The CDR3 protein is CASSTAGTGYSSSYEQYF. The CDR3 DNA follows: TGTGCCAGTAGTACCGCCGGGACAGGATATTCAAGCTCCTACGAGCAGTACTTC. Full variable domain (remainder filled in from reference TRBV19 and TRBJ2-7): DGGITQSPKYLFRKEGQNVTLSCEQNLNHDAMYWYRQDPGQGLRLIYYSQIVNDFQKGDIAEGYSVSREKKESFPLTVTSAQKNPTAFYLCASSTAGTGYSSSYEQYFGPGTRLTVT.

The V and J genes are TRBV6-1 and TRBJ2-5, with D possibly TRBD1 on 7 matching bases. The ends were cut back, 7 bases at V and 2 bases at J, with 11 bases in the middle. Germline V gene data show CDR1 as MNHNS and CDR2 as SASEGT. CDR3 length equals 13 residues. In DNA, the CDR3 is TGTGCCAGCAATCCAGGGGGGCAAGAGACCCAGTACTTC. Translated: CASNPGGQETQYF.

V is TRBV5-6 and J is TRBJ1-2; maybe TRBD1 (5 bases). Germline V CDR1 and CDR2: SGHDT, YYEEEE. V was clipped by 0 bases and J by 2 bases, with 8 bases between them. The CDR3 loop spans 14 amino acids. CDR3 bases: TGTGCCAGCAGCTTGGCAGGGCCCAACTATGGCTACACCTTC. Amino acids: CASSLAGPNYGYTF.

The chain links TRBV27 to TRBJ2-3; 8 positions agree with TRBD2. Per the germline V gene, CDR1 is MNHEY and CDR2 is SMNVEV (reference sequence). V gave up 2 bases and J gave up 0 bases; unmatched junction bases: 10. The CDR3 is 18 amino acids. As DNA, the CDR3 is TGTGCCAGCAGTTTAGTTGGCCTAGCGGGTACTAGCACAGATACGCAGTATTTT. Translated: CASSLVGLAGTSTDTQYF.

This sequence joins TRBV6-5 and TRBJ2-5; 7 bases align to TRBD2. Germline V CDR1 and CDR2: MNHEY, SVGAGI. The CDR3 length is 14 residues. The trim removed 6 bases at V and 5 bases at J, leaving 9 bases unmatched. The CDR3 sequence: CASSYRAGRETQYF. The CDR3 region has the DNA TGTGCCAGCAGCTACCGCGCCGGGAGGGAGACCCAGTACTTC.

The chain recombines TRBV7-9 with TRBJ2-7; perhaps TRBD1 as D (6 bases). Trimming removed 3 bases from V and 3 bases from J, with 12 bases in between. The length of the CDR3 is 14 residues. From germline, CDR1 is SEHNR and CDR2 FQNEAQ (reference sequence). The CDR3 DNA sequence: TGTGCCAGCAGCTTTCCAGGGGATTTCTACGAGCAGTACTTC. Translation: CASSFPGDFYEQYF.

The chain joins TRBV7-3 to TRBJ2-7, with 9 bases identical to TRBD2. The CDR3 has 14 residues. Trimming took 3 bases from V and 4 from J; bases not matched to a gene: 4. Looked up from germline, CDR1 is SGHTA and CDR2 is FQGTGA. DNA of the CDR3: TGTGCCAGCAGCTTGACTAGCGGTAATTACGAGCAGTACTTC. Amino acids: CASSLTSGNYEQYF.

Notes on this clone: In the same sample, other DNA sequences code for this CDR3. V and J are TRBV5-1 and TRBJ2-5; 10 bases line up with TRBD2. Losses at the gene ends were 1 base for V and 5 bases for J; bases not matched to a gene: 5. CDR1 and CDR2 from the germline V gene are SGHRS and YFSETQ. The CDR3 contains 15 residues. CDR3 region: CASSLLAGGWETQYF. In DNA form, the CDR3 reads TGCGCCAGCAGCTTGTTAGCGGGGGGATGGGAGACCCAGTACTTC.

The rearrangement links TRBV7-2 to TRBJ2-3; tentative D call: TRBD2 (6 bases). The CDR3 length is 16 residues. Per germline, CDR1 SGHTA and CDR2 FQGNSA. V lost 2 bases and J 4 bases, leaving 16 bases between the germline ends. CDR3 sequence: CASSLNGGDKADTQYF. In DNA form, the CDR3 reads TGTGCCAGCAGCTTAAACGGGGGAGACAAGGCAGATACGCAGTATTTT. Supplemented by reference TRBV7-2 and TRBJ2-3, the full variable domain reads GAGVSQSPSNKVTEKGKDVELRCDPISGHTALYWYRQSLGQGLEFLIYFQGNSAPDKSGLPSDRFSAERTGGSVSTLTIQRTQQEDSAVYLCASSLNGGDKADTQYFGPGTRLTVL.

Here the CDR3 reads CASSQSDFPRGNTEAFF. The CDR3 bases are TGCGCCAGCAGTCAATCCGACTTCCCCCGCGGGAACACTGAAGCTTTCTTT. This chain links TRBV23-1 with TRBJ1-1; D is uncertain. TRBV23-1 qualifies as an ORF whose function is uncertain. This CDR3 is 17 amino acids long. With 0 bases removed from V and 1 base from J, the gap between germline ends came to 15 bases.

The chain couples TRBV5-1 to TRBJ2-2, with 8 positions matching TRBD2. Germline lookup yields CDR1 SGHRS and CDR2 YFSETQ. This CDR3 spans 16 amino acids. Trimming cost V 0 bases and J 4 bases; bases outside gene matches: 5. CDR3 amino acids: CASSLGSSGSTGELFF. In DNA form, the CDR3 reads TGCGCCAGCAGCTTGGGTTCTAGCGGGTCCACCGGGGAGCTGTTTTTT.

The CDR3 DNA is TGTGCCAGCAGCTTGAGAACAACGGGGGGGACTGAAGCTTTCTTT. It encodes CASSLRTTGGTEAFF. V and J are TRBV5-6 and TRBJ1-1, with a tentative D call TRBD1 (5 bases). Germline-derived CDR1 and CDR2 are SGHDT and YYEEEE. V was shortened by 1 base and J by 5 bases, with 15 bases between the two germline ends. The CDR3 loop spans 15 amino acids. Combining the CDR3 with reference TRBV5-6 and TRBJ1-1 gives the whole variable domain DAGVTQSPTHLIKTRGQQVTLRCSPKSGHDTVSWYQQALGQGPQFIFQYYEEEERQRGNFPDRFSGHQFPNYSSELNVNALLLGDSALYLCASSLRTTGGTEAFFGQGTRLTVV.

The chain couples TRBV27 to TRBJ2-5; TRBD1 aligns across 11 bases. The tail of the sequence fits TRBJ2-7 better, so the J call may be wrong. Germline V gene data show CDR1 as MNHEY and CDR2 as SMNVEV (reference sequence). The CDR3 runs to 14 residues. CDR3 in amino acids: CASSPDRGLYEQYF. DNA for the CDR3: TGTGCCAGCAGTCCGGACAGGGGGCTGTACGAGCAGTACTTC.

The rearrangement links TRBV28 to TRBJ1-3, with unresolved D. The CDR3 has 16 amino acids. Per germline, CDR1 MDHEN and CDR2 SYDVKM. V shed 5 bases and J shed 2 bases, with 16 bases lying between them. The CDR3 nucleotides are TGTGCCAGCAGTCGCCCCCAGGATCCGGCTGGAAACACCATATATTTT. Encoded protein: CASSRPQDPAGNTIYF.